Given below is one TCR beta chain in context. This sample is drawn from a study of T cell changes during pregnancy in multiple sclerosis. The V and J ends lost 7 bases and 3 bases respectively, with 18 bases between them. This CDR3 is 15 amino acids long. CDR1 is SGHVS and CDR2 is FNYEAQ in the germline V gene. Sequencing used immunoSEQ multiplex PCR; TCRdb keeps in-frame clones, though not all of them. The sample lists about 39,000 clones, roughly 93% occurring once. Source: CD4+ T cells from peripheral blood mononuclear cells, taken after pregnancy. This receptor was identified in a female donor with multiple sclerosis, enrolled in a pregnancy study. The rearrangement joins TRBV7-6 to TRBJ1-1; D perhaps matches TRBD1 (5 bases). The chain's CDR3 is CASIQQAGRDTEAFF. Here the CDR3 DNA reads TGTGCCAGCATTCAACAGGCCGGCAGAGACACTGAAGCTTTCTTT.